These T cell receptor beta chains were read from a single sample in a study of blood T cell repertoires in COVID-19. Only in-frame clones appear in the TCRdb table, and some are missing; sequencing was by immunoSEQ multiplex PCR. The sample holds about 99,000 clones; roughly nine tenths are singletons and the top ten take around 6.2%. Source material: peripheral blood. Receptors were obtained from a human donor in a cohort sampled during active COVID-19. Both conserved end residues are part of each CDR3. The D gene is left open where the match is weak. Clone size appears in some rows only: once, few, many, or a class for an expanded clone.

v_call	clone_size	d_call	j_call	cdr3_aa	cdr3_nt
TRBV7-2	NA	TRBD2	TRBJ2-1	CASSPLASGMGNEQFF	TGTGCCAGCAGCCCCCTGGCTAGCGGGATGGGGAATGAGCAGTTCTTC
TRBV6-5	NA	NA	TRBJ2-5	CASTRNGVGETQYF	TGTGCCAGCACCCGGAACGGGGTGGGAGAGACCCAGTACTTC
TRBV14	NA	NA	TRBJ1-6	CASSQVSIGVMSSPLHF	TGTGCCAGCAGCCAAGTATCAATAGGGGTTATGAGTTCACCCCTCCACTTT
TRBV7-2	once	TRBD1	TRBJ1-1	CASSLVLDQTGAYEAFF	TGTGCCAGCAGCTTAGTGCTCGATCAGACAGGGGCCTATGAAGCTTTCTTT
TRBV7-9	NA	NA	TRBJ1-2	CASSPMGAFYGYTF	TGTGCCAGCAGCCCAATGGGGGCCTTCTATGGCTACACCTTC
TRBV10-3	NA	NA	TRBJ1-2	CAISGQPDYGYTF	TGTGCCATCAGCGGACAGCCTGACTATGGCTACACCTTC
TRBV28	NA	NA	TRBJ1-2	CASSLRETARGYTF	TGTGCCAGCAGTTTAAGGGAGACGGCTCGAGGCTACACCTTC
TRBV6-6	NA	TRBD1	TRBJ1-4	CASSLGTGTEKLFF	TGTGCCAGCAGCCTAGGGACAGGTACAGAAAAACTGTTTTTT
TRBV7-8	once	TRBD1	TRBJ2-1	CASSLAGTDYYNEQFF	TGTGCCAGCAGCTTAGCCGGGACAGACTACTACAATGAGCAGTTCTTC
TRBV30	NA	NA	TRBJ1-3	CAWSVRGSSGNTIYF	TGTGCCTGGAGTGTACGAGGGAGCTCTGGAAACACCATATATTTT
TRBV27	NA	NA	TRBJ1-2	CASSPGRVEGYTF	TGTGCCAGCAGTCCCGGGAGAGTAGAGGGCTACACCTTC
TRBV6-5	NA	NA	TRBJ1-4	CASRESRNNEKLFF	TGTGCCAGCAGGGAGAGTAGGAATAATGAAAAACTGTTTTTT
TRBV9	NA	TRBD1	TRBJ1-2	CASSAGDRGDYGYTF	TGTGCCAGCAGCGCCGGGGACAGGGGTGACTATGGCTACACCTTC
TRBV3-1/TRBV3-2	NA	TRBD2	TRBJ2-3	CASSQAGGGVGTDTQYF	TGTGCCAGCAGCCAAGCGGGAGGAGGGGTGGGCACAGATACGCAGTATTTT
TRBV2	once	TRBD2	TRBJ2-3	CASSEFEAGGSTDTQYF	TGTGCCAGCAGTGAATTCGAGGCGGGGGGGAGCACAGATACGCAGTATTTT
TRBV5-4	NA	NA	TRBJ2-3	CASSNRETTDTQYF	TGTGCCAGCAGCAACCGGGAAACCACAGATACGCAGTATTTT
TRBV24-1	NA	TRBD2	TRBJ2-1	CATSDGLAELYNEQFF	TGTGCCACCAGTGATGGGCTAGCGGAGCTTTACAATGAGCAGTTCTTC
TRBV27	once	NA	TRBJ1-6	CASSWVGSNSPLHF	TGTGCCAGCAGTTGGGTCGGGAGTAATTCACCCCTCCACTTT
TRBV5-1	NA	TRBD1	TRBJ1-4	CASGRGATNEKLFF	TGCGCCAGCGGCAGGGGGGCAACTAATGAAAAACTGTTTTTT
TRBV12-5	NA	TRBD2	TRBJ2-2	CASGPGGAGELFF	TGTGCTAGTGGTCCGGGGGGGGCCGGGGAGCTGTTTTTT
TRBV30	NA	TRBD1	TRBJ2-3	CAAKRQGFADTQYF	TGTGCCGCGAAAAGACAGGGTTTCGCAGATACGCAGTATTTT
TRBV5-1	NA	TRBD2	TRBJ2-1	CASSRAGTSGYNEQFF	TGCGCCAGCAGCCGGGCCGGGACTAGCGGTTACAATGAGCAGTTCTTC
TRBV11-2	NA	NA	TRBJ2-1	CASSPLVGGRSSQFF	TGTGCCAGCAGCCCCTTAGTGGGGGGGCGGTCATCGCAGTTCTTC
TRBV28	NA	NA	TRBJ1-2	CASSGGGRYGYTF	TGTGCCAGCAGTGGGGGGGGCCGCTATGGCTACACCTTC
TRBV5-1	once	NA	TRBJ2-3	CASSLYGQQDTQYF	TGCGCCAGCAGCTTGTATGGACAGCAAGATACGCAGTATTTT
TRBV27	NA	TRBD1	TRBJ2-1	CASSWPGQLSYNEQFF	TGTGCCAGCAGCTGGCCGGGACAGCTTTCCTACAATGAGCAGTTCTTC